This TCR beta chain was captured by sequencing in a study of CD8 T cells in ankylosing spondylitis. Study observations and caveats: Clones tied to disease were said to be significantly enriched in matched ankylosing spondylitis synovial fluid. A TCR beta motif of roughly 8 highly homologous variants appeared characteristic of ankylosing spondylitis blood. Disease-linked clones had a CD8+ phenotype and relatively low frequency in peripheral blood. There were earlier reports of some motif variants in reactive arthritis synovial fluid and blood.

This clonotype has more than one count but fewer than ten. Its target is unknown. V lost 2 bases and J 5 bases, leaving 13 bases between the germline ends. Germline lookup yields CDR1 LGHNA and CDR2 YNFKEQ. The CDR3 has 14 residues. Quantitative 5'-RACE with molecular barcodes generated TCR beta libraries. TCRdb used MiXCR to reprocess the 5' RACE reads, holding one entry per CDR3 protein. The sample has 700,000 to 850,000 distinct CDR3 sequences, 10% to 15% seen once. The TCR originated in a male donor with ankylosing spondylitis. This chain uses TRBV4-2 with TRBJ2-7; a weak D match, TRBD1 (6 bases). Sequencing was carried out using blood, either unsorted or a sorted T cell fraction (not recorded which). The CDR3 loop reads CASSQRTEDDEQYF. DNA for the CDR3: TGTGCCAGCAGCCAAAGGACAGAGGATGACGAGCAGTACTTC.